This T cell receptor (beta chain) stems from a study of blood T cell repertoires in COVID-19. For the study at large: Samples representing acute and convalescent COVID-19 were sourced from the United States, Italy and Spain. PBMCs, B-cell-depleted T cells, or T cells were the source of the cDNA or gDNA that made up the material.

Original data processing: Estimates of nucleated cell counts were drawn from the amplification of reference gene primers. Libraries were prepared by immunoSEQ multiplex PCR; TCRdb keeps only in-frame clonotypes and omits some of them. Clonal size and the V and J genes are those of that table, whereas D and trimming came from the DNA. The table lists roughly 290,000 clones, around nine tenths of them singletons. Sequenced material: peripheral blood. This TCR was recovered from an older woman with acute or convalescent COVID-19.

The DNA for the CDR3 is TGCGCCCCCCAGGGTATCGCTGAAGCTTTCTTT. As protein: CAPQGIAEAFF. The V call is TRBV10-1, the J call TRBJ1-1; tentatively, D is TRBD1 (5 bases). The CDR3 has 11 amino acids. Trimming pared 11 bases from V and 6 bases from J, leaving 13 bases between. Germline loops: CDR1 WNHNN, CDR2 SYGVQD (reference sequence).